This paragraph covers one TCR beta chain sequence. Its target is unknown. This record comes from a study of cytomegalovirus exposure and HLA in healthy donors. Overall study results and limits: Later analysis revealed greater clonal expansion in HLA-associated TCR beta chains than in equally common others.

V lost 6 bases and J 5 bases, leaving 14 bases between the germline ends. This CDR3 is built from 14 residues. Germline values: CDR1 MDHEN, CDR2 SYDVKM. This PCR relied on a set of 60 Vbeta primers and 13 Jbeta primers. In the original processing: About 12 million of the about 80 million unique TCR beta chains counted in a later analysis were shared. TCRdb's table, derived via immunoSEQ multiplex PCR, lists solely in-frame clones and lacks some. V and J calls and clone size follow that table, whereas D and trimming were derived from the DNA. The table lists 150,000 to 200,000 clones, more than 70% of them singletons.

The sequence derives from a middle-aged woman in good health and CMV-seropositive. This chain links TRBV28 with TRBJ1-5; maybe TRBD1 (5 bases). Material for sequencing was PBMCs. The CDR3 DNA reads TGTGCCAGCAGGCTGACAGTGATCGATCAGCCCCAGCATTTT. It translates to CASRLTVIDQPQHF.